This is a list of T cell receptor beta chains from one sample in a study of blood T cell repertoires in COVID-19. The protocol was immunoSEQ multiplex PCR, while the TCRdb copy is restricted to in-frame clones and leaves out a portion. The sample carries more than 65,000 clones, around nine tenths recorded once. Input material: peripheral blood. These TCRs come from a human donor in a cohort sampled during active COVID-19. Both conserved end residues are part of each CDR3. Each record gives: V gene, J gene, clone size, D gene, CDR3 DNA, CDR3 protein. A D gene is named only where the DNA matches it firmly. Clone size appears in some rows only: once, few, many, or a class for an expanded clone.

>TRBV15|TRBJ2-7|.|TRBD1
TGTGCCACCAGCAGACAAAACGCGGGACAGGGGCTCTCCTACGAGCAGTACTTC
CATSRQNAGQGLSYEQYF
>TRBV27|TRBJ1-4|.|TRBD1
TGTGCCAGCAGTCGACGACAGGGCCCTGAAAAACTGTTTTTT
CASSRRQGPEKLFF
>TRBV27|TRBJ1-2|.|TRBD1
TGTGCCAGCCGTAGAAGGGGACAGGGGGCCTATGGCTACACCTTC
CASRRRGQGAYGYTF
>TRBV2|TRBJ1-2|.|TRBD1
TGTGCCACCCCCCGAGGGACAGCTAACTATGGCTACACCTTC
CATPRGTANYGYTF
>TRBV6-2/TRBV6-3|TRBJ1-5|.|.
TGTGCCAGCAGTAACGGAGGGCTGTATAGCAATCAGCCCCAGCATTTT
CASSNGGLYSNQPQHF
>TRBV27|TRBJ1-2|.|.
TGTGCCAGCAGGGGGCAGGGGCAGGTCTATGGCTACACCTTC
CASRGQGQVYGYTF
>TRBV27|TRBJ1-1|few|.
TGTGCCAGCAGCACCGCGGGGAGGGGAGTTGAAGCTTTCTTT
CASSTAGRGVEAFF
>TRBV28|TRBJ2-1|.|TRBD2
TGTGCCAGCAGTTTATGGCAGCGGGGTTACAATGAGCAGTTCTTC
CASSLWQRGYNEQFF
>TRBV5-5|TRBJ2-5|once|TRBD1
TGTGCCAGCAGCCGGATTATCGGACAGGCCGAAGAGACCCAGTACTTC
CASSRIIGQAEETQYF
>TRBV29-1|TRBJ1-2|.|.
TGCAGCGTTGAAGCGGAGGGGGGCTACACCTTC
CSVEAEGGYTF
>TRBV28|TRBJ2-4|.|.
TGTGCCAGCAGTGGTATCTATAAATCCGAAGCCAAAAACATTCAGTACTTC
CASSGIYKSEAKNIQYF
>TRBV9|TRBJ2-7|.|TRBD2
TGTGCCAGCAGCGGCGGACTAGCGGGGACCTACGAGCAGTACTTC
CASSGGLAGTYEQYF
>TRBV10-3|TRBJ1-2|.|TRBD1
TGTGCCATCAGTGGTGGATTTGGACCGGGACAGGGCAACTATGGCTACACCTTC
CAISGGFGPGQGNYGYTF
>TRBV18|TRBJ1-4|.|TRBD1
TGTGCCAGCTCACTCGGACAGGGAGCAACTAATGAAAAACTGTTTTTT
CASSLGQGATNEKLFF
>TRBV28|TRBJ2-7|.|.
TGTGCCAGCAGTGGTCGCTTGGCCGGGGGCGAGCAGTACTTC
CASSGRLAGGEQYF
>TRBV6-6|TRBJ2-7|once|.
TGTGCCAGCAGCCGGGGAGAGCAGTACTTC
CASSRGEQYF
>TRBV27|TRBJ2-5|.|TRBD2
TGTGCCAGCAGTTTATCGAAATCGGGGGGTGGAGAGACCCAGTACTTC
CASSLSKSGGGETQYF
>TRBV4-1|TRBJ2-6|.|.
TGCGCCAGCAGCCAAGAGAGGGGGAGCCACTCTGGGGCCAACGTCCTGACTTTC
CASSQERGSHSGANVLTF
>TRBV13|TRBJ2-7|.|TRBD2
TGTGCCAGCAGCTTAGTGGCGGGGGGCTACGGGCAGTACTTC
CASSLVAGGYGQYF
>TRBV13|TRBJ2-7|.|.
TGTGCCAGCAGCCCCCGGGTCAACCGCTCCTACGAGCAGTACTTC
CASSPRVNRSYEQYF
>TRBV7-3|TRBJ1-2|.|.
TGTGCCAGCAGCCCTTCTTCAGGAAACTATGGCTACACCTTC
CASSPSSGNYGYTF
>TRBV27|TRBJ1-1|.|TRBD1
TGTGCCAGCAGTCCAAGACAGGGAATGAACACTGAAGCTTTCTTT
CASSPRQGMNTEAFF
>TRBV11-2|TRBJ1-3|.|.
TGTGCCAGCAGCTTAGATCGGCGGAGCTCTGGAAACACCATATATTTT
CASSLDRRSSGNTIYF
>TRBV13|TRBJ2-7|.|TRBD1
TGTGCCAGCAGCGGACAGGGGGTGCCTAACGAGCAGTACTTC
CASSGQGVPNEQYF
>TRBV28|TRBJ1-4|.|.
TGTGCCAGCAGTTCGCCCATGGGGGGAACTAATGAAAAACTGTTTTTT
CASSSPMGGTNEKLFF
>TRBV11-2|TRBJ2-7|.|.
TGTGCCAGCAGCCCTGCATATAGCGGACCTTACGAGCAGTACTTC
CASSPAYSGPYEQYF
>TRBV2|TRBJ2-7|once|TRBD1
TGTGCCAGCAGTGAAGATGGGACAGGGTCGCAGTACTTC
CASSEDGTGSQYF
>TRBV13|TRBJ1-1|.|TRBD1
TGTGCCAGCAGCTTTTTGACAGGGGGGATGAACACTGAAGCTTTCTTT
CASSFLTGGMNTEAFF
>TRBV27|TRBJ1-2|.|.
TGTGCCAGCAGTCCGGCTACTGTCGGGTTCGGCTACACCTTC
CASSPATVGFGYTF
>TRBV5-1|TRBJ1-4|.|.
TGCGCCAGCAGCAGGGGTATGGAGGAAAAACTGTTTTTT
CASSRGMEEKLFF
>TRBV30|TRBJ1-2|few|.
TGTGCCTGGAGTGGGGGAGGAGGCACGCTTAACTATGGCTACACCTTC
CAWSGGGGTLNYGYTF
>TRBV5-4|TRBJ1-2|.|.
TGTGCCAGCAGCCACCGGGTTGTCTATGGCTACACCTTC
CASSHRVVYGYTF
>TRBV15|TRBJ1-6|.|.
TGTGCCACCAGCAGAGGGGAGTCAGGACAGAATTCACTCCTTTATAATTCACCCCTCCACTTT
CATSRGESGQNSLLYNSPLHF
>TRBV7-6|TRBJ2-7|.|TRBD1
TGTGCCAGCAGCGAATCTCGGGACAGGGGGGACGAGCAGTACTTC
CASSESRDRGDEQYF
>TRBV4-3|TRBJ1-1|.|TRBD1
TGCGCCAGCAGCCAAATTCCGGGACAGGGAATTATGAACACTGAAGCTTTCTTT
CASSQIPGQGIMNTEAFF
>TRBV2|TRBJ2-7|.|TRBD2
TGTGCCAGCAGTGAGGGAGGGAGCGAGCAGTACTTC
CASSEGGSEQYF
>TRBV19|TRBJ1-1|.|.
TGTGCCAGTAGGAACCTGACAGTGAACACTGAAGCTTTCTTT
CASRNLTVNTEAFF
>TRBV30|TRBJ1-2|.|TRBD1
TGTGCCTTGGGACAGGGGGGCGAGGATGGCTACACCTTC
CALGQGGEDGYTF
>TRBV5-4|TRBJ1-1|.|TRBD1
TGTGCCAGCAGCTTTAGACAGGGCGAAGCTTTCTTT
CASSFRQGEAFF
>TRBV3-1/TRBV3-2|TRBJ1-2|.|TRBD1
TGTGCCAGCAGCCCGGGACAGGAGTATGGCTACACCTTC
CASSPGQEYGYTF
>TRBV30|TRBJ2-7|.|TRBD1
TGTGCCTGGAGTGTTGGGACAGCCTACGAGCAGTACTTC
CAWSVGTAYEQYF
>TRBV11-2|TRBJ2-7|.|.
TGTGCCAGCAGCTTAGGCTGGGACATAACCTACGAGCAGTACTTC
CASSLGWDITYEQYF
>TRBV11-2|TRBJ2-7|.|.
TGTGCCAGCAGCTTAGGACCTCAACTAGGGTACGAGCAGTACTTC
CASSLGPQLGYEQYF
>TRBV4-2|TRBJ2-7|.|TRBD2
TGTGCCAGCAGCCCCTCAACGGGCGGGGGGCTGGGCGAGCAGTACTTC
CASSPSTGGGLGEQYF
>TRBV2|TRBJ2-2|once|TRBD1
TGTGCCAGCAGTGTCCCAGGGGGTGCAAACACCGGGGAGCTGTTTTTT
CASSVPGGANTGELFF
>TRBV7-2|TRBJ2-6|.|.
TGTGCCAGCAGCTCCCTTCCTATCTCTGGGGCCAACGTCCTGACTTTC
CASSSLPISGANVLTF
>TRBV15|TRBJ2-7|.|.
TGTGCCACCAGCAGAGTGGAGGGAAGCGAGCAGTACTTC
CATSRVEGSEQYF